This T cell receptor beta chain was retrieved from a study of blood T cell repertoires in COVID-19. The data were produced by immunoSEQ multiplex PCR, yet TCRdb's version contains in-frame clones alone and is incomplete. The data hold about 320,000 clones, with about four fifths observed a single time. V was trimmed by 1 base and J by 6 bases, leaving 11 bases between them. CDR3 size: 15 residues. Germline lookup yields CDR1 SGHDT and CDR2 YYEEEE. The rearrangement links TRBV5-6 to TRBJ1-6; D might be TRBD1 (6 bases). This TCR was recovered from a woman in her forties or fifties with acute or convalescent COVID-19. Sequencing was performed on peripheral blood. CDR3 sequence reads: CASSLSQGINSPLHF. CDR3 in DNA: TGTGCCAGCAGCTTGTCTCAGGGGATTAATTCACCCCTCCACTTT. The full variable domain, completed using reference TRBV5-6 and TRBJ1-6, is DAGVTQSPTHLIKTRGQQVTLRCSPKSGHDTVSWYQQALGQGPQFIFQYYEEEERQRGNFPDRFSGHQFPNYSSELNVNALLLGDSALYLCASSLSQGINSPLHFGNGTRLTVT.